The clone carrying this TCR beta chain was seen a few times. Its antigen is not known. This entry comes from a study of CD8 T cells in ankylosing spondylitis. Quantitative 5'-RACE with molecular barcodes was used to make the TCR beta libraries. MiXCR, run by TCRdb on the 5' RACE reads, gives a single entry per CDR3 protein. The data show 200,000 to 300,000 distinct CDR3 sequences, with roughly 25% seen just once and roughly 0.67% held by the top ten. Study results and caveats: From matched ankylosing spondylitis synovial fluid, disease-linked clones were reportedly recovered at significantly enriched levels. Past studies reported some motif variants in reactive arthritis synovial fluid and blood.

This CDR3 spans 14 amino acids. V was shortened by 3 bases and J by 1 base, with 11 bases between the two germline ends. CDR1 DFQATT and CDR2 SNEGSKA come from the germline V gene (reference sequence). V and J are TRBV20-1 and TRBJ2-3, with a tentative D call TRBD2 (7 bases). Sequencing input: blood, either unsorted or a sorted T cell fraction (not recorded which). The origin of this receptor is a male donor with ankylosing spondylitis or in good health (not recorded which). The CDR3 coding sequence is TGCAGTGCTAGCCGGGGGGCTCGCACAGATACGCAGTATTTT. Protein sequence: CSASRGARTDTQYF.